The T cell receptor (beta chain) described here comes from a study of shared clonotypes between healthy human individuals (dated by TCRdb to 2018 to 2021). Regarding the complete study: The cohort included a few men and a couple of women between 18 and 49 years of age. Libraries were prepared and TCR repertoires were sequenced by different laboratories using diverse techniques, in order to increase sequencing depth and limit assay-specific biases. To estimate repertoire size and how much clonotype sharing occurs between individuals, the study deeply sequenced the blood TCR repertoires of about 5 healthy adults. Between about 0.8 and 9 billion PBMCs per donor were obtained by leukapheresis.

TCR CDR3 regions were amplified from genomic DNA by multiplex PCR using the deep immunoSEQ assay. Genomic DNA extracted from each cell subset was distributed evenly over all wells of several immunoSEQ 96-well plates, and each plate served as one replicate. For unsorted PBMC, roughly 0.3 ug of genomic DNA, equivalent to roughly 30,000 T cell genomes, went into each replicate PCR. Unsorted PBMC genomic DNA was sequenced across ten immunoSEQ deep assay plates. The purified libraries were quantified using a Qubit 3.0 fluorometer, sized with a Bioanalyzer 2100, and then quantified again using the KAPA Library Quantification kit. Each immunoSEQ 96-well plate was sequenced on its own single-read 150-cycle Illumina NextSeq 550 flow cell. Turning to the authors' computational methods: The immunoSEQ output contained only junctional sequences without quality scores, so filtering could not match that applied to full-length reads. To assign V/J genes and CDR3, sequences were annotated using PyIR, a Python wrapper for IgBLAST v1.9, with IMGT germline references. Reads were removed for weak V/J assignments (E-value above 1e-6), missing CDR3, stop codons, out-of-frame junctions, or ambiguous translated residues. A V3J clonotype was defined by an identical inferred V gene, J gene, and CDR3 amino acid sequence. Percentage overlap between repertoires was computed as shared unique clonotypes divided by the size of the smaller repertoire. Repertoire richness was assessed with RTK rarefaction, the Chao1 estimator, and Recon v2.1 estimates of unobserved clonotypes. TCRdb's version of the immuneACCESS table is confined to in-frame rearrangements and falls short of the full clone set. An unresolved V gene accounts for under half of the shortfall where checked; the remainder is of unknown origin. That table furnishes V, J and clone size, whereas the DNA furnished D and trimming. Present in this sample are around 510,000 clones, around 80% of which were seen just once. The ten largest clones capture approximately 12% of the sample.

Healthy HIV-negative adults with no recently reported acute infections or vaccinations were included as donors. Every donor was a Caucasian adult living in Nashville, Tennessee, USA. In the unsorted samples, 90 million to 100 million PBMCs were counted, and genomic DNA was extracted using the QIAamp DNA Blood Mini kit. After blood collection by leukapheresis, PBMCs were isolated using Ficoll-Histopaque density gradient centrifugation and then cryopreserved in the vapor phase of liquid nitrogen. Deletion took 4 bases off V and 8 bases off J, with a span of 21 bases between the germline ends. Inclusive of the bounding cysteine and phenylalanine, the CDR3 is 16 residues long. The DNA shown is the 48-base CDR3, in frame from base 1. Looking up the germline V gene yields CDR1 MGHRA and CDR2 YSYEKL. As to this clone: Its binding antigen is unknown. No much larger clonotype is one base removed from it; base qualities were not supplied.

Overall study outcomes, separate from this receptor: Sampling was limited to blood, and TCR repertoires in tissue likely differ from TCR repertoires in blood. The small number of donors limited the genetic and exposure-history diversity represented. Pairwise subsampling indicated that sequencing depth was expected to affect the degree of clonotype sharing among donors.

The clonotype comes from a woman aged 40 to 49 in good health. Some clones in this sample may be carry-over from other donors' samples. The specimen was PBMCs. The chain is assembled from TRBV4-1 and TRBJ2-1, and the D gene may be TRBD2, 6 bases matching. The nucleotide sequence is TGCGCCAGCAGCCCCGTGCCGGGAGCCCCCGGCGATGAGCAGTTCTTC. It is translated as CASSPVPGAPGDEQFF.